Sequencing of this T cell receptor (beta chain) was carried out in a study of T cell responses to AZD1222 COVID-19 vaccine. General observations from the study: White British people made up most donors, females outnumbered males, and clonal diversity was possibly underestimated. Seropositive status at baseline applied to only a handful of AZD1222 recipients.

This clone has only one observation. No antigen is known for it. Method: immunoSEQ multiplex PCR; TCRdb's copy keeps in-frame clones and lacks some. The table shows 75,000 to 95,000 clones, with about 92% occurring only once. CDR3 length equals 15 residues. Germline V gene lookup returns CDR1 LGHNA and CDR2 YSLEER. The V end was cut by 0 bases, the J end by 4 bases, with 12 bases between. This TCR derives from an adult in good health. Sequenced here: peripheral blood, sampled on day 0 of MenACWY control vaccination. V is TRBV4-3 and J is TRBJ1-2; D is ambiguous. CDR3 loop: CASSQDGKAGYGYTF. The CDR3, as DNA: TGCGCCAGCAGCCAAGATGGCAAGGCGGGCTATGGCTACACCTTC.